This TCR beta chain was recorded in a study of cytomegalovirus exposure and HLA in healthy donors. This clone turned up a few times. Germline V gene sequence: CDR1 SGHTA, CDR2 FQGNSA. The CDR3 has 15 residues. V shed 0 bases and J shed 10 bases, with 13 bases lying between them. It was with 60 Vbeta and 13 Jbeta primers that the PCR ran. This table comes from immunoSEQ multiplex PCR, and its TCRdb copy is limited to in-frame clones, with some not included. The data show 150,000 to 200,000 clones, 55% to 65% seen once. This sequence joins TRBV7-2 and TRBJ1-6; D gene unclear. The sequenced sample consisted of PBMCs. This receptor was obtained from a middle-aged man in good health and CMV-seronegative. CDR3 loop: CASSLAGEVYSPLHF. Here the CDR3 DNA reads TGTGCCAGCAGCTTAGCCGGGGAAGTGTACTCACCCCTCCACTTT.